This T cell receptor (beta chain) was observed in a study of blood T cell repertoires in COVID-19. At the level of the study: Specimens from acute and convalescent COVID-19 originated in the United States, Italy and Spain. PBMCs, B-cell-depleted T cells, or T cells provided the cDNA or gDNA that made up the material.

Germline V CDR1 and CDR2: MNHNY, SVGAGI (reference sequence). Trimming at V came to 5 bases and at J to 7 bases, leaving 9 bases not matched to a gene. The CDR3 runs 15 residues. Authors' analysis steps: Amplified reference gene primers provided the basis for estimating nucleated cell counts. TCRdb's copy holds only in-frame clones and misses some; the assay was immunoSEQ multiplex PCR. Clonal size and the V and J genes are those of that table, whereas D and trimming came from the DNA. This sample carries 250,000 or so clones, more than 85% of them seen once, and the ten largest clones take 7.1%. The sequence came from a woman in her seventies with active or convalescent COVID-19. V and J are TRBV6-6 and TRBJ2-1, with TRBD2 matching over 9 bases. Sequencing input: peripheral blood. This CDR3 is CASSPAGGAINEQFF. CDR3 in DNA: TGTGCCAGCAGTCCGGCGGGGGGGGCCATAAATGAGCAGTTCTTC.